The rows below give T cell receptor beta chains drawn from one sample of a study of T cells in Graves' hyperthyroidism and ophthalmopathy. TCRdb recomputed calls from the multiplex PCR reads with MiXCR, one row per CDR3 protein. This sample yields some 760,000 distinct CDR3 sequences, of which 12% to 15% are seen a single time; about 9.4% belongs to the top ten. Sequencing used blood. Receptor source: a woman aged 18-29 years with Graves' hyperthyroidism. CDR3s include the opening cysteine and the closing phenylalanine or tryptophan. The order of the fields is D gene, V gene, J gene, clone size, CDR3 DNA, CDR3 protein. D genes are given only for firm matches. Where a row states a size, it is once, few, many or the class of an expanded clone; other rows omit it.

TRBD2	TRBV20-1	TRBJ2-3	many	TGCAGTGCGCCTTTGGGCGGGAGCCGGACAGATACGCAGTATTTT	CSAPLGGSRTDTQYF
.	TRBV20-1	TRBJ1-1	few	TGCAGTGCTAGTGCCAGGGCAAACACTGAAGCTTTCTTT	CSASARANTEAFF
.	TRBV7-9	TRBJ2-3	many	TGTGCCAGCAGCCCACTTGGTCCAGATACGCAGTATTTT	CASSPLGPDTQYF
.	TRBV11-3	TRBJ2-1	.	TGTGCCAGCAGCCTTCTCATGCTCTATGAGCAGTTCTTC	CASSLLMLYEQFF
.	TRBV7-9	TRBJ1-4	.	TGTGCCAGCAGCACCACGGACCGGGGCAGTGAAAAACTGTTTTTT	CASSTTDRGSEKLFF
.	TRBV18	TRBJ2-1	many	TGTGCCAGCTCACCAATGCCTGAGCAGTTCTTC	CASSPMPEQFF
.	TRBV7-3	TRBJ2-1	many	TGTGCCAGCAGCCGGGACGTCAGCTCCTACAATGAGCAGTTCTTC	CASSRDVSSYNEQFF
TRBD2	TRBV14	TRBJ2-3	few	TGTGCCAGCAGCCAAGAGGCGGGAGGGCCTTGGGATACGCAGTATTTT	CASSQEAGGPWDTQYF
TRBD2	TRBV6-9	TRBJ2-2	few	TGTGCCAGCAGTCTTAGCGGGAGGGCGGTCGGGGAGCTGTTTTTT	CASSLSGRAVGELFF
.	TRBV30	TRBJ2-2	many	TGTGCCTGGAGTGTACTCGCGAAGGCCGGGGAGCTGTTTTTT	CAWSVLAKAGELFF
.	TRBV6-5	TRBJ1-1	many	TGTGCCAGCAGTTACTCGGGTAGGGAAGCTGAAGCTTTCTTT	CASSYSGREAEAFF